Each of the 10 T cell receptor beta chains below was sequenced from the same sample in a study of cytomegalovirus exposure and HLA in healthy donors (dated by TCRdb to the late 2010s). The library relied on the immunoSEQ multiplex PCR assay. The multiplex PCR relied on a mix of 60 forward primers for TCR Vbeta segments and 13 reverse primers for TCR Jbeta segments. Not all clones reach the TCRdb copy of this immuneACCESS table, which keeps in-frame sequences only. Checked studies attribute under half of the gap to unresolved V genes and leave the rest unexplained. This sample lists 120,000 or so clones; about 86% were detected once. The ten largest clones take up less than 2% of the sample. Specimen: PBMCs. The receptor set was obtained from a man between 40 and 49 years old in good health and CMV-seronegative.

The V and J genes are TRBV5-4 and TRBJ2-7, with a tentative D call TRBD2 (7 bases). CDR3 length equals 14 residues. V dropped 0 bases and J dropped 6 bases, with 13 bases sitting between them. CDR1 is SGHNT, CDR2 YYREEE, per germline (reference sequence). The CDR3 is CASSLAYREGEQYF. CDR3 bases: TGTGCCAGCAGCTTGGCCTACAGGGAGGGCGAGCAGTACTTC. Looking up the rest from reference TRBV5-4 and TRBJ2-7 gives the full variable domain: ETGVTQSPTHLIKTRGQQVTLRCSSQSGHNTVSWYQQALGQGPQFIFQYYREEENGRGNFPPRFSGLQFPNYSSELNVNALELDDSALYLCASSLAYREGEQYFGPGTRLTVT.

The V and J genes are TRBV5-4 and TRBJ2-7, with a possible D match to TRBD1 (6 bases). Germline values: CDR1 SGHNT, CDR2 YYREEE (reference sequence). The CDR3 has 14 amino acids. The V and J ends lost 4 bases and 7 bases respectively, with 18 bases between them. The CDR3 sequence: CASSPGVVMQEQYF. CDR3 nucleotides: TGTGCCAGCAGCCCAGGGGTGGTAATGCAGGAGCAGTACTTC.

Only one count was recorded for this clone. The gene calls are TRBV15 and TRBJ1-6; no clear D. V was pared by 0 bases and J by 5 bases, with 5 bases between. The CDR3 spans 14 residues. Germline-derived CDR1 and CDR2 are LNHNV and YYDKDF (reference sequence). The CDR3 DNA sequence: TGTGCCACCAGCAGAGAGAGAAATAATTCACCCCTCCACTTT. This translates into CATSRERNNSPLHF.

This clone was recorded once. The gene calls are TRBV27 and TRBJ1-4; 7 bases match TRBD1. The CDR3 runs to 16 residues. V lost 7 bases and J lost 3; bases outside the gene matches: 11. CDR1 MNHEY and CDR2 SMNVEV come from the germline V gene (reference sequence). CDR3 nucleotide sequence: TGTGCCAGCACGAAGGAGGGGGCGCGGCCTAATGAAAAACTGTTTTTT. Protein product: CASTKEGARPNEKLFF.

The chain joins TRBV15 to TRBJ2-5, with TRBD1 matching over 8 bases. After removal of 6 bases from V and 4 bases from J, the junction contained 4 bases not matched to a gene. Germline lookup yields CDR1 LNHNV and CDR2 YYDKDF (reference sequence). The CDR3 length is 13 residues. This CDR3 reads CATRVTGAETQYF. The CDR3 DNA follows: TGTGCCACCAGGGTGACAGGGGCAGAGACCCAGTACTTC. The whole variable domain, filled in from reference TRBV15 and TRBJ2-5, reads DAMVIQNPRYQVTQFGKPVTLSCSQTLNHNVMYWYQQKSSQAPKLLFHYYDKDFNNEADTPDNFQSRRPNTSFCFLDIRSPGLGDTAMYLCATRVTGAETQYFGPGTRLLVL.

This CDR3 is CASSPGVAGNEQFF. CDR3 nucleotide sequence: TGCGCCAGCAGCCCCGGGGTAGCGGGGAATGAGCAGTTCTTC. This chain joins TRBV5-1 and TRBJ2-1; 8 positions agree with TRBD2. The length of the CDR3 is 14 residues. The junction had 7 bases not matched to a gene; V was cut back by 4 bases and J by 7 bases. Per germline, CDR1 SGHRS and CDR2 YFSETQ. Full variable domain (rest looked up from reference TRBV5-1 and TRBJ2-1): KAGVTQTPRYLIKTRGQQVTLSCSPISGHRSVSWYQQTPGQGLQFLFEYFSETQRNKGNFPGRFSGRQFSNSRSEMNVSTLELGDSALYLCASSPGVAGNEQFFGPGTRLTVL.

The J gene is TRBJ1-1, the V gene TRBV19; TRBD1 is a possible D gene (6 bases). This CDR3 has 12 residues. Germline CDR1 and CDR2: LNHDA and SQIVND (reference sequence). V lost 2 bases to trimming and J lost 10 bases, with 11 bases between them. CDR3 residues: CASSINGGRAFF. Written as DNA, the CDR3 is TGTGCCAGTAGTATAAATGGGGGCAGAGCTTTCTTT.

The chain carries TRBV7-2 and TRBJ2-2; D uncertain. Trimming removed 5 bases from V and 2 bases from J, with 9 bases in between. The length of the CDR3 is 14 residues. Per the germline V gene, CDR1 is SGHTA and CDR2 is FQGNSA. The CDR3 protein is CASSIRSNTGELFF. The CDR3, as DNA: TGTGCCAGCAGCATCCGGAGTAACACCGGGGAGCTGTTTTTT.

The chain links TRBV2 to TRBJ1-5; tentative D call: TRBD1 (6 bases). The CDR3 loop spans 11 amino acids. V lost 0 bases and J 13 bases, leaving 7 bases between the germline ends. Germline assignment: CDR1 SNHLY and CDR2 FYNNEI. The CDR3 sequence is CASSEAGHQHF. In DNA form, the CDR3 reads TGTGCCAGCAGTGAAGCGGGACATCAGCATTTT.

V gene TRBV9 combines with J gene TRBJ2-2; no clear D. The CDR3 has 15 residues. The germline V gene encodes CDR1 SGDLS and CDR2 YYNGEE. The V gene lost 4 bases and the J gene lost 4 bases, with 14 bases spanning the gap. The CDR3 spells CASSPPPRSTGELFF. The CDR3 DNA reads TGTGCCAGCAGCCCCCCGCCGCGGTCCACCGGGGAGCTGTTTTTT.